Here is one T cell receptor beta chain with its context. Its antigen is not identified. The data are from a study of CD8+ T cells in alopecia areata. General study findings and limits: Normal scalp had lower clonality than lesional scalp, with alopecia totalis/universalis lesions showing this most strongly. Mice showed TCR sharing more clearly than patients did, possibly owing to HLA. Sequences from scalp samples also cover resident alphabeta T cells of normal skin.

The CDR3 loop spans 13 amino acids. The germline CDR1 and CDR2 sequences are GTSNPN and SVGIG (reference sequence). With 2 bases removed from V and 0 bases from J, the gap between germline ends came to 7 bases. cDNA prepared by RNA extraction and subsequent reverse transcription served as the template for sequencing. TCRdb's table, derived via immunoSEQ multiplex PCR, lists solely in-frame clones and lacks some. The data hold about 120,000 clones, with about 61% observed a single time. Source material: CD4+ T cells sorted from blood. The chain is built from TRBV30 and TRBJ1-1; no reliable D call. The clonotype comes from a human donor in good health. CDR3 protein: CAWSPGLNTEAFF. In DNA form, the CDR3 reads TGTGCCTGGAGTCCAGGCTTGAACACTGAAGCTTTCTTT.